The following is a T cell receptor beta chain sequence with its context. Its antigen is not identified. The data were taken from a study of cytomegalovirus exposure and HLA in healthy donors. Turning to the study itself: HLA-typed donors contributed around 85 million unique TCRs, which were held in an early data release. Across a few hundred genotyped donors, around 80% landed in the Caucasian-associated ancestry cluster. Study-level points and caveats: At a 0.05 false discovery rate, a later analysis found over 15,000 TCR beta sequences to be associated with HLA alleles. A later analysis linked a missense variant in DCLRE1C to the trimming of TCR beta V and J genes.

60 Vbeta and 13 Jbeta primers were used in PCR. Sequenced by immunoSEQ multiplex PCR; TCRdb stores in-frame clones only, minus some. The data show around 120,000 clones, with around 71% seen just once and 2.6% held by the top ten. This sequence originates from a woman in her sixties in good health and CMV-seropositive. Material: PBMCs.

The CDR3 sequence is CASTEGGAGTYEQYF. DNA of the CDR3: TGTGCCAGCACCGAAGGGGGGGCGGGGACCTACGAGCAGTACTTC. The chain is built from TRBV2 and TRBJ2-7; maybe TRBD2 (7 bases). CDR1 SNHLY and CDR2 FYNNEI come from the germline V gene. The CDR3 is 15 residues long. Trimming took 7 bases from V and 2 from J, leaving 18 bases between them.